This passage covers 19 T cell receptor beta chains from one sample sequenced in a study of tumor-infiltrating lymphocytes in primary liver carcinoma. Germline DNA was also extracted, with blood RNA taken from unsorted whole blood. A constant-region primer served to make TCR beta cDNA from about 500 ng total RNA. Three nested multiplex PCR rounds, a slightly modified ARM-PCR, produced the libraries for TCR beta. The opening two PCR rounds, around 10 cycles each, paired TRBV1-TRBV30 forward primers with a C-beta reverse primer. TCRdb re-called the multiplex PCR reads with MiXCR, one entry per CDR3 protein. The table includes roughly 330,000 distinct CDR3 sequences, roughly 61% detected once. Sequencing was carried out using peripheral blood. All receptors derive from a man aged 40-49 years with primary liver carcinoma and hepatitis B virus infection.

Note on this clonotype: An end of the junction does not agree with germline; a read error may underlie this. The gene calls are TRBV25-1 and TRBJ2-7; unclear D gene. Germline lookup yields CDR1 MGHDK and CDR2 SYGVNS. The CDR3 is made up of 12 amino acids. The DNA of the CDR3 is TGTGCCAGCAGTGGAAATTCCTACGAGCGGTACTTC. Translation gives CASSGNSYERYF.

V and J are TRBV12-3 or TRBV12-4 and TRBJ1-2; D is possibly TRBD1 (5 bases). This CDR3 spans 13 amino acids. Trimming shortened V by 7 bases and J by 12 bases, and 21 bases separated the two germline ends. CDR3 loop: CASNYWGGEGHTF. In DNA, the CDR3 is TGTGCCAGCAACTACTGGGGGGGTGAAGGCCACACCTTC.

The genes are TRBV19 and TRBJ2-1; 8 bases align to TRBD1. This CDR3 has 14 residues. After removal of 6 bases from V and 3 bases from J, the junction contained 4 bases not matched to a gene. The germline gives CDR1 LNHDA, CDR2 SQIVND (reference sequence). The CDR3 coding sequence is TGTGCCAGTAGCATCGGACAGGGCTACAATGAGCAGTTCTTC. Amino acids: CASSIGQGYNEQFF.

Comments on this clonotype: A much bigger clone sits one base away, suggesting this may be a read error. This chain joins TRBV5-4 and TRBJ2-6; D not resolved. This CDR3 is 14 amino acids long. Germline CDR1 reads SGHNT; CDR2 reads YYREEE (reference sequence). V was trimmed by 0 bases and J by 6 bases, leaving 7 bases between them. The CDR3 DNA reads as TGTGCCAGCAGCTTGGCTGATGAGGCCAACGTCCTGACTTTC. Translating it yields CASSLADEANVLTF.

Ten or more counts support this clonotype. The rearrangement joins TRBV10-3 to TRBJ2-2; 11 bases match TRBD1. The trim removed 11 bases at V and 2 bases at J, leaving 4 bases unmatched. The CDR3 runs to 14 residues. Germline lookup yields CDR1 ENHRY and CDR2 SYGVKD. The CDR3 region has the DNA TGTGCCTCCAGGACAGGGGGCAACACCGGGGAGCTGTTTTTT. Protein: CASRTGGNTGELFF.

Worth noting for this clonotype: The CDR3 does not close with the conserved phenylalanine or tryptophan, likely indicating a read error. The chain carries TRBV11-3 and TRBJ2-7, with D possibly TRBD1 on 6 matching bases. V was trimmed by 1 base and J by 8 bases, leaving 12 bases between them. The CDR3 covers 13 residues. Germline CDR1 SGHNT, CDR2 YENEEA. For the CDR3, the DNA is TGTGCCAGCAGCTTAGGAGACAGGTGCAAGCAGTACTTA. This codes for CASSLGDRCKQYL.

This clonotype was observed a handful of times. V is TRBV7-9 and J is TRBJ1-6; D is unresolved. Trimming cost V 8 bases and J 7 bases, with 9 bases left between them. The germline V gene has CDR1 SEHNR and CDR2 FQNEAQ (reference sequence). CDR3 size: 12 residues. The CDR3 region is CASGQRNSPLHF. The CDR3 region has the DNA TGTGCCAGCGGCCAGAGAAATTCACCCCTCCACTTT. Full variable domain (remainder filled in from reference TRBV7-9 and TRBJ1-6): DTGVSQNPRHKITKRGQNVTFRCDPISEHNRLYWYRQTLGQGPEFLTYFQNEAQLEKSRLLSDRFSAERPKGSFSTLEIQRTEQGDSAMYLCASGQRNSPLHFGNGTRLTVT.

This clonotype came up many times. The genes are TRBV6-5 and TRBJ2-1; D may be TRBD1 (5 bases). Per the germline V gene, CDR1 is MNHEY and CDR2 is SVGAGI. V was shortened by 0 bases and J by 3 bases, with 12 bases between the two germline ends. The CDR3 consists of 16 residues. The CDR3 DNA reads TGTGCCAGCAGTTACTCTGGGGCCAAACTCTACAATGAGCAGTTCTTC. Amino acids: CASSYSGAKLYNEQFF.

This clonotype was seen a single time. The chain links TRBV2 to TRBJ2-7; 9 bases align to TRBD2. From germline, CDR1 is SNHLY and CDR2 FYNNEI. This CDR3 spans 14 amino acids. The V gene end was trimmed by 7 bases and the J gene end by 6 bases; junction bases not matched to a gene: 10. CDR3 region: CASKIRREGTEQYF. The CDR3 coding sequence is TGTGCCAGCAAAATCCGGCGGGAGGGTACCGAGCAGTACTTC.

A word on this clonotype: A much larger clone sits a single nucleotide away, making a read error possible. This chain connects TRBV4-1 to TRBJ2-4; D is perhaps TRBD2 (6 bases). Germline-derived CDR1 and CDR2 are MGHRA and YSYEKL. V lost 2 bases and J 0 bases, leaving 8 bases between the germline ends. CDR3 length equals 15 residues. The CDR3 is CASSQMGLAKNIQYF. DNA of the CDR3: TGCGCCAGCAGCCAAATGGGACTAGCCAAAAACATTCAGTACTTC.

Notes on this clonotype: This clone may be a read error of a much larger clone one base away. Since no conserved phenylalanine or tryptophan closes the CDR3, a read error is the likely cause. The J gene is TRBJ2-2, the V gene TRBV6-6, with a tentative D call TRBD2 (5 bases). Trimming cost V 2 bases and J 8 bases, with 12 bases left between them. This CDR3 contains 14 residues. From germline, CDR1 is MNHNY and CDR2 SVGAGI (reference sequence). The CDR3 coding sequence is TGTGCCAGCAGTTACGCGGACTGGGTGGGGGAGCTGTTTCTT. This gives the protein CASSYADWVGELFL.

Remarks on this clonotype: Mismatch with germline at one junction end may stem from a read error. The rearrangement uses TRBV11-2 and TRBJ2-1, with D perhaps matching TRBD1 (6 bases). The CDR3 totals 14 residues. The germline V gene encodes CDR1 SGHAT and CDR2 FQNNGV. Written as DNA, the CDR3 is TGTGTCAGCAGCTCGAGACAGGTAGACAATGAGCAGTTCTTC. Its translation: CVSSSRQVDNEQFF.

On this clonotype itself: Compared with germline, one end of the junction differs, possibly owing to a read error. V usage is TRBV6-1 and J usage is TRBJ2-3, with TRBD2 as a possible D gene (6 bases). In germline, CDR1 is MNHNS, CDR2 SASEGT. The length of the CDR3 is 16 residues. CDR3 in amino acids: CASRGGGSGSTGTQYF. CDR3 coding DNA: TGTGCCAGCCGTGGAGGTGGTAGCGGAAGCACAGGTACGCAGTATTTT.

Turning to this clonotype: A much larger clone differs from this one at a single base, so this may be a read error. CDR3 nucleotide sequence: TGCGTCAGCAGCAGTTTTAGGGAGACCCAGTACTTC. Its protein is CVSSSFRETQYF. The chain carries TRBV5-1 and TRBJ2-5; no reliable D call. The length of the CDR3 is 12 residues. Germline V gene data show CDR1 as SGHRS and CDR2 as YFSETQ.

Remarks on this clonotype: One end of the junction does not line up with germline, which may come from a read error. This chain links TRBV6-5 with TRBJ2-1, with 7 positions matching TRBD2. Germline assignment: CDR1 MNHEY and CDR2 SVGAGI. The CDR3 runs 16 residues. The CDR3 here is CASSTRLARTYDEQFF. The DNA for the CDR3 is TGCGCCAGCAGTACTAGACTAGCTAGAACCTACGATGAGCAGTTCTTC.

A word on this clonotype: The conserved phenylalanine or tryptophan is not found at the CDR3 terminus, so this likely reflects a read error. The chain is built from TRBV5-5 and TRBJ2-1; no reliable D call. CDR1 is SGHKS and CDR2 is YYEKEE in the germline V gene (reference sequence). The V end lost 0 bases, the J end lost 12 bases, and 19 bases lay between the germline ends. The CDR3 has 15 amino acids. The CDR3 sequence is CASSLVPGRYNMQFL. The CDR3 coding sequence is TGTGCCAGCAGCTTGGTTCCCGGACGGTACAATATGCAGTTCTTA.

In its sample, this clonotype was seen many times. The CDR3 DNA reads TGTGCCAGCAGCTTACGCCCGAACACCATATATTTT. This encodes CASSLRPNTIYF. V and J are TRBV13 and TRBJ1-3; D is uncertain. Looked up from germline, CDR1 is PRHDT and CDR2 is FYEKMQ (reference sequence). The CDR3 runs to 12 residues. Trimming pared 2 bases from V and 7 bases from J, leaving 6 bases between.

J is TRBJ1-1 and V is TRBV7-9; unclear D gene. Per germline, CDR1 SEHNR and CDR2 FQNEAQ (reference sequence). The CDR3 spans 13 residues. V lost 5 bases and J lost 6, with 13 bases in between. CDR3 sequence: CASSPHGEAEAFF. The CDR3 DNA is TGTGCCAGCAGCCCTCACGGGGAGGCTGAAGCTTTCTTT.

Concerning this clonotype itself: An end of the junction does not agree with germline; a read error may underlie this. The chain carries TRBV6-1 and TRBJ1-2; D remains ambiguous. Germline values: CDR1 MNHNS, CDR2 SASEGT. This CDR3 has 14 amino acids. CDR3 in DNA: TGTACCAGCAGTGAACCGAGAGCTAACTATGGCTACACCTTC. Protein: CTSSEPRANYGYTF.